This T cell receptor beta chain was sequenced in a study of CD4 and CD8 cells across lung adenocarcinoma regions (dated by TCRdb to 2017 to 2018). At the level of the whole study: Intratumor heterogeneity of the T cell receptor repertoire was examined by comparing tumor centers with tumor margins.

Library method: PCR. Sequencing took place on a HiSeq X Ten. TCRdb redid the processing of the public reads, applying fastp at Q25 and MiXCR, and retained in-frame beta chains. Rows matching on CDR3 protein sequence are summarized as one entry with the most common DNA and genes. The sample includes approximately 4,100 distinct CDR3 sequences, with approximately 63% observed a single time. Roughly 16% of the sample belongs to the ten largest clones. Notes on this clonotype: The target of this receptor is not known. No base-level quality is on record; no much larger clone is a single base apart.

Patients with localized lung adenocarcinoma, a subtype of non-small cell lung cancer, were used as donors. The centers of localized lung adenocarcinomas were where the samples came from. CD4+ T cells from tumor tissue were profiled separately from CD8+ T cells for TCR repertoire analysis. The germline V gene (reference sequence) supplies CDR1 LNHNV and CDR2 YYDKDF. The CDR3 measures 13 amino acids from cysteine to phenylalanine. This entry keeps only the CDR3 DNA: 39 bases, framed from base 1. The germline ends are 10 bases apart after V is trimmed by 5 bases and J by 3 bases. This TCR came from a male donor with lung adenocarcinoma. The CD4 and CD8 labels of this study may be unreliable. Sequenced input: CD4+ T cells from the center of a lung tumor. Taken with the paper, the label for cell subset or site translates to: tumor center region. The chain is assembled from TRBV15 and TRBJ1-2; no D gene call is confident. The sequence in DNA is TGTGCCACCAGCCCCACGCTAGACTATGGCTACACCTTC. Protein translation: CATSPTLDYGYTF.